Presented here are 9 T cell receptor beta chains from one specimen sequenced in a study of cytomegalovirus exposure and HLA in healthy donors. The PCR made use of 60 Vbeta and 13 Jbeta primers. The repertoire was sequenced with immunoSEQ multiplex PCR; TCRdb's copy has only in-frame clones and lacks some. The sample contains roughly 130,000 clones, just under 80% of which appear only once. Input material: PBMCs. These receptors all stem from a woman aged 40-49 years in good health and CMV-seronegative.

The V call is TRBV15, the J call TRBJ1-5; a weak D match, TRBD1 (6 bases). V lost 3 bases, J lost 6 bases, and 6 bases lay in between. Germline values: CDR1 LNHNV, CDR2 YYDKDF (reference sequence). The CDR3 is made up of 12 amino acids. In DNA form, the CDR3 reads TGTGCCACCAGCAGCAGGGGTCAGCCCCAGCATTTT. It yields the protein CATSSRGQPQHF.

CDR3 bases: TGTGCCAGCTCACCTCTACGACAGGGCTCCGGGGAGCTGTTTTTT. It yields the protein CASSPLRQGSGELFF. The V gene is TRBV18, the J gene TRBJ2-2; TRBD1 matches 7 bases. The trim removed 3 bases at V and 6 bases at J, leaving 7 bases unmatched. CDR1 and CDR2 (germline): KGHSH, LQKENI. The CDR3 contains 15 residues.

The CDR3 loop is CASSIEGAVLDEQFF. The CDR3 bases are TGTGCCAGCAGTATCGAGGGGGCGGTTTTGGATGAGCAGTTCTTC. V is TRBV28 and J is TRBJ2-1; 7 bases agree with TRBD1. Germline V CDR1 and CDR2: MDHEN, SYDVKM. The CDR3 length is 15 residues. After removal of 5 bases from V and 8 bases from J, the junction contained 12 bases not matched to a gene.

The V and J genes are TRBV10-2 and TRBJ2-3; TRBD1 matches at 10 bases. The germline V gene has CDR1 WSHSY and CDR2 SAAADI. This CDR3 contains 17 residues. The V and J ends lost 0 bases and 4 bases, in that order; junction bases with no gene match: 7. DNA of the CDR3: TGCGCCAGCAGTGAGTCCCCCGGACAGGGGGACCCAGATACGCAGTATTTT. It encodes CASSESPGQGDPDTQYF.

The chain has TRBV29-1 and TRBJ2-7, with D perhaps matching TRBD2 (6 bases). Trimming left V 3 bases short and J 3 bases short, with 12 bases between. This CDR3 is 13 amino acids long. Per the germline V gene, CDR1 is SQVTM and CDR2 is ANQGSEA. The CDR3 here is CSVERTGVYEQYF. The CDR3 DNA sequence: TGCAGCGTTGAGCGGACGGGGGTCTACGAGCAGTACTTC.

The V and J genes are TRBV10-1 and TRBJ1-5; 9 nucleotides agree with TRBD1. V trimming: 0 bases; J trimming: 6 bases; junction bases outside the gene matches: 9. The CDR3 contains 17 residues. The germline V gene has CDR1 WNHNN and CDR2 SYGVQD (reference sequence). CDR3 DNA sequence: TGCGCCAGCAGTGAGTCCTTGGGACAGGGTATTGCTCAGCCCCAGCATTTT. It specifies CASSESLGQGIAQPQHF.

The chain combines TRBV28 with TRBJ2-1; D might be TRBD1 (8 bases). From germline, CDR1 is MDHEN and CDR2 SYDVKM. CDR3 size: 15 residues. Trimming removed 10 bases at V and 7 bases at J, with 23 bases between. This chain's CDR3 is CATEAQQGGGNEQFF. CDR3 sequence (DNA): TGTGCCACGGAGGCCCAACAGGGGGGAGGGAATGAGCAGTTCTTC. The full variable domain, its missing parts supplied by reference TRBV28 and TRBJ2-1, is DVKVTQSSRYLVKRTGEKVFLECVQDMDHENMFWYRQDPGLGLRLIYFSYDVKMKEKGDIPEGYSVSREKKERFSLILESASTNQTSMYLCATEAQQGGGNEQFFGPGTRLTVL.

The chain employs TRBV19 and TRBJ1-5; 7 bases line up with TRBD1. The CDR3 spans 16 residues. The V segment lost 5 bases and the J segment 3 bases; nucleotides outside the gene matches: 10. Germline CDR1 is LNHDA and CDR2 is SQIVND (reference sequence). DNA of the CDR3: TGTGCCAGTAGTCCCCGGCGACAGGGTAACAATCAGCCCCAGCATTTT. It yields the protein CASSPRRQGNNQPQHF.

The J gene is TRBJ1-3, the V gene TRBV19; the D gene is possibly TRBD1 (6 bases). This CDR3 comprises 15 residues. V was pared by 5 bases and J by 3 bases, with 14 bases between. The germline gives CDR1 LNHDA, CDR2 SQIVND (reference sequence). This chain's CDR3 is CASSALQGHGNTIYF. The CDR3 nucleotides are TGTGCCAGTAGTGCCTTACAGGGACATGGAAACACCATATATTTT.